What follows describes a single T cell receptor beta chain. This sample stems from a study of blood T cell repertoires in COVID-19. Study information: COVID-19 samples from acute and convalescent phases originated in the United States, Italy and Spain.

V lost 0 bases to trimming and J lost 11 bases, with 13 bases between them. This CDR3 contains 14 residues. Looked up from germline, CDR1 is LGHNA and CDR2 is YSLEER. Authors' methods: By means of reference gene primer amplification, nucleated cell counts were estimated. Assay: immunoSEQ multiplex PCR; the TCRdb copy retains only in-frame clones and omits some. That table furnishes V, J and clone size, whereas the DNA furnished D and trimming. The sample includes about 200,000 clones, roughly nine tenths of them seen just once. Sequencing input: peripheral blood. The gene calls are TRBV4-3 and TRBJ1-4; perhaps TRBD1 as D (5 bases). This receptor was obtained from a woman aged 45 to 65 with acute or convalescent COVID-19. The DNA for the CDR3 is TGCGCCAGCAGCCAAGAATGGGGAGGGGTCAAACTGTTTTTT. The encoded protein is CASSQEWGGVKLFF.